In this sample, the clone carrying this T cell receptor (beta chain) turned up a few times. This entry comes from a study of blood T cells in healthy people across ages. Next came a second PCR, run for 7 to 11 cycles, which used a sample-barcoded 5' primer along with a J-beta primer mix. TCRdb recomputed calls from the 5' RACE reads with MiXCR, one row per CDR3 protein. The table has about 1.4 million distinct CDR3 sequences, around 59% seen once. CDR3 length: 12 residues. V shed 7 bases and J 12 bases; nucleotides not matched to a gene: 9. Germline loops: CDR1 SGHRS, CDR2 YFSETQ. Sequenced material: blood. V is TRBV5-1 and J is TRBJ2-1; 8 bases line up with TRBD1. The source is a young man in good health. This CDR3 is CASSNQGAWQFF. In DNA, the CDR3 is TGCGCCAGCTCGAATCAGGGGGCTTGGCAGTTCTTC.